This paragraph covers one T cell receptor beta chain sequence. Survey-level TCR beta sequencing used the immunoSEQ assay. Produced via immunoSEQ multiplex PCR; TCRdb's table is partial and in-frame only. The table records some 68,000 clones, approximately 92% of them present only once. Deletions cut 7 bases from V and 0 bases from J, with 10 bases between. Germline V gene data show CDR1 as MNHEY and CDR2 as SVGAGI. The length of the CDR3 is 14 residues. This TCR derives from a middle-aged man with rheumatoid arthritis. Sequences were obtained from PBMCs. J is TRBJ1-3 and V is TRBV6-5, with D hard to call. The CDR3 DNA reads as TGTGCCAGCACCCCTCGTGGCTCTGGAAACACCATATATTTT. Protein product: CASTPRGSGNTIYF.